These T cell receptor beta chains were read from a single sample in a study of response to subunit inactivated influenza vaccine. TCRdb recomputed calls from the RT-PCR reads with MiXCR, one row per CDR3 protein. This sample carries 630,000 or so distinct CDR3 sequences, around 16% of them seen once, and the ten largest clones take roughly 11%. Here the sequenced sample was PBMCs from blood, taken 11 to 12 days after vaccination. The receptors were gathered from a man aged 45-65 years who received an inactivated influenza vaccine. Each CDR3 is given with its conserved first and last residue. A D gene is named only where the DNA matches it firmly. Clone size, where shown, is once, few, many, or a class for clones that have expanded.

TGTGCCAGCAGCGAACCGAATGTCGGGGGTGATTTCTCCTACGAGCAGTACTTC | CASSEPNVGGDFSYEQYF | TRBJ2-7 | . | TRBV2 | .
TGTGCCAGCAGCGTACGGGTGGGGTCCACAGATACGCAGTATTTT | CASSVRVGSTDTQYF | TRBJ2-3 | . | TRBV5-5 | .
TGTGCCAGCAGGGAATCCAGGGCTCACACCGGGGAGCTGTTTTTT | CASRESRAHTGELFF | TRBJ2-2 | . | TRBV5-5 | .
TGTGCCAGCAGCTTAGGACCCAGAGCTTTCTTT | CASSLGPRAFF | TRBJ1-1 | . | TRBV11-2 | few
TGCGCCAGCAGCCGACAGTTCCGCACCTACGAGCAGTACTTC | CASSRQFRTYEQYF | TRBJ2-7 | . | TRBV4-1 | .
TGCGCCAGCAGCTTGGGGGACAGGAACTATGGCTACACCTTC | CASSLGDRNYGYTF | TRBJ1-2 | TRBD1 | TRBV5-1 | many
TGTGCCAGCAGTTTGTGGGGTCTCAAGAGCTCTGGGGCCAACGTCCTGACTTTC | CASSLWGLKSSGANVLTF | TRBJ2-6 | . | TRBV12-3/TRBV12-4 | .
TGTGCCAGCACTCCGGGGGCAGGTGGGGTGGAGACCCAGTACTTC | CASTPGAGGVETQYF | TRBJ2-5 | . | TRBV6-1 | few
TGTGCCAGCAGCCAAGAAATGGGGATAACTAATGAAAAACTGTTTTTT | CASSQEMGITNEKLFF | TRBJ1-4 | . | TRBV4-2 | .
TGTGCCAGCAGGAGGACAGGGGAGGGCTCCGTGCAGTTCTTC | CASRRTGEGSVQFF | TRBJ2-1 | TRBD1 | TRBV6-1 | few
TGTGCCAGCAGTTTCTTGGGGGCTCGGATGAACACTGAAGCTTTCTTT | CASSFLGARMNTEAFF | TRBJ1-1 | . | TRBV12-3/TRBV12-4 | few
TGTGCCAGCAGTGAAGAGGTGCCCCAGCATTTT | CASSEEVPQHF | TRBJ1-5 | . | TRBV6-1 | .
TGCAGTGCTATGGAGGTCAGTGGGGGCCTAGGCAGCTACAATGAGCAGTTCTTC | CSAMEVSGGLGSYNEQFF | TRBJ2-1 | . | TRBV20-1 | few
TGCAGTGCTAGAGGTTTGACAGGGGACGAGCAGTACTTC | CSARGLTGDEQYF | TRBJ2-7 | TRBD1 | TRBV20-1 | few
TGTCCCAGCAGCTTAGTGCGGGAGACAGATACGCAGTATTTT | CPSSLVRETDTQYF | TRBJ2-3 | TRBD2 | TRBV7-2 | .
TGCGCCAGCAGCCAATCGACACATGAGCAGTTCTTC | CASSQSTHEQFF | TRBJ2-1 | . | TRBV4-1 | few
TGCGCCAGCAGCTCCGGGACTAGCGGGGCGATTTCCTACGAGCAGTACTTC | CASSSGTSGAISYEQYF | TRBJ2-7 | TRBD2 | TRBV5-1 | many
TGTGCCAGCAGCTTAGTGGACAGGCACACCTACGAGCAGTACTTC | CASSLVDRHTYEQYF | TRBJ2-7 | TRBD1 | TRBV11-2 | .
TGCGCCAGCAGCTCCTCCGGGACTAGCGGAGATGAGCAGTTCTTC | CASSSSGTSGDEQFF | TRBJ2-1 | TRBD2 | TRBV5-1 | .
TGTGCCAGCAGTAGGGGGCGTACCTACAATGAGCAGTTCTTC | CASSRGRTYNEQFF | TRBJ2-1 | TRBD1 | TRBV12-3/TRBV12-4 | few
TGCAGCGCAGCACCCGGACAGGGTCGATACGAGCAGTACTTC | CSAAPGQGRYEQYF | TRBJ2-7 | TRBD1 | TRBV29-1 | .
TGTGCCAGCAGCCCAACTAGCGGAACCTACGAGCAGTACTTC | CASSPTSGTYEQYF | TRBJ2-7 | TRBD2 | TRBV7-2 | many
TGTGCCAGCAGCCAATCTGAAGGCGGCCCCTACGAGCAGTACTTC | CASSQSEGGPYEQYF | TRBJ2-7 | . | TRBV16 | few
TGTGCCAGCAGTCAGTTTGGGAGTAATCAGCCCCAGCATTTT | CASSQFGSNQPQHF | TRBJ1-5 | . | TRBV12-3/TRBV12-4 | many
TGCAGCGCCCTTACCGGGACTAACGGTGAGCAGTTCTTC | CSALTGTNGEQFF | TRBJ2-1 | TRBD2 | TRBV29-1 | .
TGTGCCAGCAGTTTAGAGGGGGCCTCTGGGGCCAACGTCCTGACTTTC | CASSLEGASGANVLTF | TRBJ2-6 | TRBD1 | TRBV27 | few
TGCGCCAGCAGCGACATCATGTTGGGGGCGTTGAACACCGGGGAGCTGTTTTTT | CASSDIMLGALNTGELFF | TRBJ2-2 | . | TRBV5-1 | .
TGTGCCAGCAGTTTATACCGAGGTAGCGGATACAATGAGCAGTTCTTC | CASSLYRGSGYNEQFF | TRBJ2-1 | . | TRBV27 | .
TGTGCCAGCAGCTTAGAACCTAGCGGGGGTGGACAAGAGACCCAGTACTTC | CASSLEPSGGGQETQYF | TRBJ2-5 | TRBD2 | TRBV11-2 | .
TGTGCCAGCAGCGTAGCAGGGGGAGGCAATGAGCAGTTCTTC | CASSVAGGGNEQFF | TRBJ2-1 | . | TRBV9 | once
TGTGCCAGCAGCTTAGGAGCTGCTGCTTTCTTT | CASSLGAAAFF | TRBJ1-1 | . | TRBV11-2 | many
TGCGCCAGCAGCTTAAACAGCCAAGAGACCCAGTACTTC | CASSLNSQETQYF | TRBJ2-5 | . | TRBV5-1 | many
TGTGCCAGCAGTTACGGAAGGACAGGGATGAACACCGGGGAGCTGTTTTTT | CASSYGRTGMNTGELFF | TRBJ2-2 | TRBD1 | TRBV6-2/TRBV6-3 | few
TGTGCCAGCAACCAGGGGGTGTACTACGAGCAGTACTTC | CASNQGVYYEQYF | TRBJ2-7 | TRBD1 | TRBV12-3/TRBV12-4 | .
TGCGCCAGCAGCTTAAGCAGAACCTACGAGCAGTACTTC | CASSLSRTYEQYF | TRBJ2-7 | . | TRBV5-1 | many
TGTGCCAGCAGCTCCGCGCCTTCTGCCGGGGAGCTGTTTTTT | CASSSAPSAGELFF | TRBJ2-2 | . | TRBV7-3 | many
TGTGCCAGCAGCCCGACAGGGGACAGAAGAGAGACCCAGTACTTC | CASSPTGDRRETQYF | TRBJ2-5 | TRBD1 | TRBV28 | .
TGTGCCAGCAAGGAGCGGGATATTGGAGATACGCAGTATTTT | CASKERDIGDTQYF | TRBJ2-3 | TRBD2 | TRBV9 | few
TGTGCCAGCAGCTTAGGGGGACAGGGCCTCTATGGCTACACCTTC | CASSLGGQGLYGYTF | TRBJ1-2 | TRBD1 | TRBV7-8 | few
TGTGCCAGCAGTCCGACAGGGGGCATCTATGGCTACACCTTC | CASSPTGGIYGYTF | TRBJ1-2 | TRBD1 | TRBV12-3/TRBV12-4 | .
TGTGCCAGCAGTGAAAGGGTATTGGACACTGAAGCTTTCTTT | CASSERVLDTEAFF | TRBJ1-1 | . | TRBV6-1 | .
TGCAGCGCCTCCTACGCCCAGACAGAAGCTTTCTTT | CSASYAQTEAFF | TRBJ1-1 | . | TRBV29-1 | .